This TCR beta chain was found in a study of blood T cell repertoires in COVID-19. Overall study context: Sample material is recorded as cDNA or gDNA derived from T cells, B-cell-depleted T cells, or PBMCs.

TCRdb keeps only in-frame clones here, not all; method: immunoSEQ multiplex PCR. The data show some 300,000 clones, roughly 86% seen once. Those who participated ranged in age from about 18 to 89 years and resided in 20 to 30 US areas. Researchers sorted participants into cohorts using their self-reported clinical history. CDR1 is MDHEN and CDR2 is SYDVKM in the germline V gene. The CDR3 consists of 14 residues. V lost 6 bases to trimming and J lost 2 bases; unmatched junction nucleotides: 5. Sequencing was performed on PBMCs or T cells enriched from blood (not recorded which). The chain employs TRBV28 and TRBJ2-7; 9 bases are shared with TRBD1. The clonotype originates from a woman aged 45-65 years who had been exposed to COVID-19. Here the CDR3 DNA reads TGTGCCAGCAGGACAGGGGGTCCAACCTACGAGCAGTACTTC. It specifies CASRTGGPTYEQYF.